The entry below describes one T cell receptor beta chain. No antigen is known for it. Per-base quality was not reported, and no clone a single base away is much larger than it. These data originate in a study of beta chain features in type 1 diabetes (dated by TCRdb to the late 2010s). Regarding the complete study: Mean age, gender distribution, total cell number and subset yield did not differ between patients and healthy donors. Across all samples, 107,917,701 sorted cells were examined, and cell number per subset correlated strongly with RNA yield. Naive and central memory subsets were obtained from all 30 or so donors, but regulatory and stem cell-like memory subsets were isolated from only 8 patients and roughly eight healthy donors. In the study, TCRB repertoires of sorted circulating CD4+ T cell subsets from recently diagnosed type 1 diabetes patients were compared with those of matched healthy donors. Study-wide conclusions, independent of this receptor: At VDJ recombination sites, type 1 diabetes patients had fewer insertions and more deleted nucleotides, which implies abnormalities in thymic rearrangement. Because cDNA was sequenced instead of genomic DNA, activated cells with high expression could be over-represented, although the groups did not differ in activation or CD3 levels. Naive, central memory and regulatory TCRB repertoires appeared to be more alike among patients than among healthy donors. Because the HLA sub-analyses included only small numbers of individuals, any influence of HLA type on TCRB rearrangement was left unresolved. Type 1 diabetes patients showed a moderate but significant shortening of TCRB CDR3 length in all four CD4+ subsets. Shorter templates might have been favored by PCR, but patient and control samples were amplified and corrected together, so both groups would have been affected equally by any skew.

The entire isolated RNA was reverse transcribed using the High Capacity cDNA Reverse Transcription Kit, and thus expressed TCRB transcripts were sequenced. Deep immunoSEQ sequencing was applied to naive, central memory and regulatory T cell samples, giving an average of roughly 3.6 million total reads per sample. Sorted cells were lysed in RLT buffer and RNA was extracted with DNase-treated RNeasy Micro or Mini kits, depending on cell number. To prevent cross-contamination, every cell subset was processed on its own, while patient and healthy donor samples were processed together. TCRB sequences were amplified from cDNA with the immunoSEQ multiplex PCR, producing 87-bp fragments spanning the CDR3 region. Sequencing of the amplicons was done on the Illumina HiSeq platform. In the original analysis: PCR bias was corrected computationally using synthetic template baselines, and reads within Hamming distance 2 were collapsed, with unmergeable singletons discarded. By aligning reads against IMGT, V, D and J genes, CDR3 length, and insertions or deletions at six rearrangement sites were assigned. Within each subset, clonotype counts were normalized to sorted cell number, after which true diversity and Gini coefficients were computed with the tcR R package. Repertoire sharing was quantified using the overlap coefficient calculated on TCRB nucleotide sequences. TCRdb obtained this table from immuneACCESS and retained in-frame rearrangements with V and J assigned. These tables miss some clones; where compared with another copy, unresolved V genes account for less than half of the shortfall, and the remainder is unexplained. V and J calls and clone size are as listed in that table; D and trimming were resolved from the DNA. The sample table holds 400,000 or so clones, of which 8.5% to 10% were seen once. Approximately 0.55% of the sample goes to the ten largest clones.

The V and J ends are trimmed by 6 bases and 2 bases, leaving 8 bases between them. The CDR3 sequence holds 13 residues, the cysteine and phenylalanine included. CDR3 DNA is the only sequence kept; it has 39 bases, read in frame from the first base. Based on the germline V gene, the CDR1 and CDR2 sequences are SGHTA and FQGNSA. A single peripheral blood draw of about 120 mL on average was collected from each donor into heparinised tubes. Using a panel that included CD45RO, CCR7, CD25, CD127, CD95 and CD27, naive, central memory, regulatory and stem cell-like memory CD4+ T cells were sorted on a BD FACSAria II. All sorted populations exceeded 95% purity. PBMCs were isolated immediately by Lymphoprep density gradient centrifugation and stained directly without culture. So that batch effects would be minimized, each experiment stained and sorted samples in pairs, pairing one healthy donor with one patient.

Material: central memory CD4+ T cells from blood. The source is a young man with type 1 diabetes. The chain links TRBV7-2 with TRBJ1-5, with an unclear D gene assignment. Read as DNA, the sequence is TGTGCCAGCAGTCAACAACGCAATCAGCCCCAGCATTTT. This sequence encodes CASSQQRNQPQHF. This CDR3, with the reference TRBV7-2 and TRBJ1-5 proteins standing in past its ends, gives the full variable domain GAGVSQSPSNKVTEKGKDVELRCDPISGHTALYWYRQSLGQGLEFLIYFQGNSAPDKSGLPSDRFSAERTGGSVSTLTIQRTQQEDSAVYLCASSQQRNQPQHFGDGTRLSIL.